This T cell receptor (beta chain) was recovered during a study of T cells in Graves' hyperthyroidism and ophthalmopathy. About the study: The initial diagnosis was the point when peripheral blood was collected, ahead of any treatment. Study-wide findings and caveats: Before onset, by a median of around six months, the model predicted ophthalmopathy. Blood also held most thyroid clonotypes expanded beyond 0.001.

The CDR3 consists of 14 residues. The V segment lost 1 base and the J segment 4 bases; nucleotides outside the gene matches: 3. Germline lookup yields CDR1 DFQATT and CDR2 SNEGSKA (reference sequence). This clonotype was counted at least ten times. Its antigen is not identified. Researchers took RNA transcripts and amplified the TCR beta CDR3 regions from them. The TCR CDR3 was amplified in a first-round RT-PCR using the HTBI primer set. TCRdb re-called the multiplex PCR reads with MiXCR, one entry per CDR3 protein. This sample carries roughly 720,000 distinct CDR3 sequences, 15% to 20% of them seen once, and the ten largest clones take around 15%.

The chain carries TRBV20-1 and TRBJ2-7; 11 bases fit TRBD2. This receptor was taken from a man in his fifties or sixties with Graves' hyperthyroidism. Sequenced input: blood. CDR3 bases: TGCAGTGCTAGAGGAACTAGCGGGAGATACGAGCAGTACTTC. Protein product: CSARGTSGRYEQYF.